This TCR beta chain originates from a study of T cells expressing NK-cell markers. Study information: Sorted CD3+CD56+NKG2C+, CD3+CD56+NKG2C- and CD3+CD56-NKG2C+ T cells provided the TCR beta repertoires. Findings and limits, study-wide: The study did not resolve the HCMV specificity of expanded NKG2C+ T cell clones. These clonotypes, the leaders elsewhere, also led the CD3+CD56-NKG2C+ fraction in a handful of donors.

The CDR3 extends over 11 amino acids. Germline V CDR1 and CDR2: MNHEY, SMNVEV (reference sequence). UMIs accompanied the 5'RACE template switching by which TCR beta cDNA was made. No DNA is given; TCRdb re-called the 5' RACE reads and lists each CDR3 protein once. This specimen shows 500,000 to 600,000 distinct CDR3 sequences; the ten leading clones hold around 4%. A word on this clonotype: Its antigen is unknown.

The specimen sequenced was blood T cells: a sorted CD56 or NKG2C T cell subset, CD4+ or CD8+ T cells, or bulk PBMC T cells (not recorded which). The receptor was isolated from a man between 18 and 35 years old in good health. This chain links TRBV27 with TRBJ2-7. The CDR3 protein is CASRSVYEQYF.